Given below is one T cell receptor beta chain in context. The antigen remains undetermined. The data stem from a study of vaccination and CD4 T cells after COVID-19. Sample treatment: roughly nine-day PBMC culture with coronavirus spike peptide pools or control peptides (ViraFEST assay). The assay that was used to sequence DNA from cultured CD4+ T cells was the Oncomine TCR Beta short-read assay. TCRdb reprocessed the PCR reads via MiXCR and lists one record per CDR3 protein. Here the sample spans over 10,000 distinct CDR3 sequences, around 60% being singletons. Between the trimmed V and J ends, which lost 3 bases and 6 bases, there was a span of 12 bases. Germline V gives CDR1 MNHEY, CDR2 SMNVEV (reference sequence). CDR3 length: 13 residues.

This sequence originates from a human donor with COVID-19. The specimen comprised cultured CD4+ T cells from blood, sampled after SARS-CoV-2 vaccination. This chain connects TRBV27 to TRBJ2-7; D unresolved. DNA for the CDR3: TGTGCCAGCAGTTTTTTTAAGTCCAGCGAGCAGTACTTC. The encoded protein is CASSFFKSSEQYF.